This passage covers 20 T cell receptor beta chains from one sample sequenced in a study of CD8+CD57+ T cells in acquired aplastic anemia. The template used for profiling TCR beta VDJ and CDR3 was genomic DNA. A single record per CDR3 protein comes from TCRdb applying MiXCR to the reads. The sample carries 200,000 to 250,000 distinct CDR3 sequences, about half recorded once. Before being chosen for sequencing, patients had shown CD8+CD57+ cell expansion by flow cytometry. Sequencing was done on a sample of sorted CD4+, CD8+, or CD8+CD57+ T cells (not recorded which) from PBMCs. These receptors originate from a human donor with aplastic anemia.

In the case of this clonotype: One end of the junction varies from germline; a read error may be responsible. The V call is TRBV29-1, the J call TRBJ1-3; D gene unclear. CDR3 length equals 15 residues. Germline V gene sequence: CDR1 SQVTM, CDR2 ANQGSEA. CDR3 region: CSVEDVTRSGNTVYF. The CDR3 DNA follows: TGCAGCGTTGAAGACGTCACACGCTCTGGAAACACCGTATATTTT.

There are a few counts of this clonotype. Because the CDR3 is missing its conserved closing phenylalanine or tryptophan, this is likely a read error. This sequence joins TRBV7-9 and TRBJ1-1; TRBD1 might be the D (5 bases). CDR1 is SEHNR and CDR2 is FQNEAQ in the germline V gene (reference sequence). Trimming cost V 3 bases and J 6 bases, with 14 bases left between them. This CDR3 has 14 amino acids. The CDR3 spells CASSLEGIYPEAFS. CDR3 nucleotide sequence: TGTGCCAGCAGCTTGGAGGGGATATATCCTGAAGCTTTCTCT.

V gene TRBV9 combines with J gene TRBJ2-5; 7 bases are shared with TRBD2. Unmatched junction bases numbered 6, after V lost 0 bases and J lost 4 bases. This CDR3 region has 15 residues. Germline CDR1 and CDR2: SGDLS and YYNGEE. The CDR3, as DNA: TGTGCCAGCAGCGTAGGAAGCGGGGAAGGAGAGACCCAGTACTTC. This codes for CASSVGSGEGETQYF.

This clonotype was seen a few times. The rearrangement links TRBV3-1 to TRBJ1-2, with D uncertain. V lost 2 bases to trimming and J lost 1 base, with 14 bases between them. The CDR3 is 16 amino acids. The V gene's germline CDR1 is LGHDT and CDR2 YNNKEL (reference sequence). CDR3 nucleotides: TGTGCCAGCAGCCAACACACCGGGATTTATAACTATGGCTACACCTTC. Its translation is CASSQHTGIYNYGYTF.

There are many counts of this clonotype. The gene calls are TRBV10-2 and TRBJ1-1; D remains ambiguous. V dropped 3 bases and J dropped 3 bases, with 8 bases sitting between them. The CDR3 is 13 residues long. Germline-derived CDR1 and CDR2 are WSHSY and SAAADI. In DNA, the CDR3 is TGCGCCAGCAGTGAAAGAAGAGACACTGAAGCTTTCTTT. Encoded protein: CASSERRDTEAFF.

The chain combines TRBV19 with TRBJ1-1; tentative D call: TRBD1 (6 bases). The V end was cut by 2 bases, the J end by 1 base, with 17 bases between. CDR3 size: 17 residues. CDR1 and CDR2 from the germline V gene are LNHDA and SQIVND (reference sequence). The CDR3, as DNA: TGTGCCAGTAGTATAAGCGACAAGGGGGACCCGAACACTGAAGCTTTCTTT. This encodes CASSISDKGDPNTEAFF.

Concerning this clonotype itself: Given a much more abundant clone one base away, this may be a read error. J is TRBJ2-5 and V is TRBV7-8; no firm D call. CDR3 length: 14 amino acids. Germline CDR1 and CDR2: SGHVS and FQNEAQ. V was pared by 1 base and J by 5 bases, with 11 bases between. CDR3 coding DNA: TGTGCCAGCAGCTTAGGGGCCCTTCAGGAGACCCAGTACTTC. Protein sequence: CASSLGALQETQYF.

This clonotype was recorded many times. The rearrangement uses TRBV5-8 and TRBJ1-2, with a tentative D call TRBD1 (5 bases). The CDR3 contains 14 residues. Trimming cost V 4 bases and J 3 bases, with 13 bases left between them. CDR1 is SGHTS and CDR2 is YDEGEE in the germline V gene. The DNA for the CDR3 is TGTGCCAGCAGCCCAGGGACGGTCCACTATGGCTACACCTTC. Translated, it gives CASSPGTVHYGYTF.

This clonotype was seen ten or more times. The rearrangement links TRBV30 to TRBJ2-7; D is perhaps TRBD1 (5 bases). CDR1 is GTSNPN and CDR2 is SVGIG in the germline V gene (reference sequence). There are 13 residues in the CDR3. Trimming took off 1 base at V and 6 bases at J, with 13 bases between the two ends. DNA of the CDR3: TGTGCCTGGAGTGGTCAGGGTGGGTCCGAGCAGTACTTC. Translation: CAWSGQGGSEQYF.

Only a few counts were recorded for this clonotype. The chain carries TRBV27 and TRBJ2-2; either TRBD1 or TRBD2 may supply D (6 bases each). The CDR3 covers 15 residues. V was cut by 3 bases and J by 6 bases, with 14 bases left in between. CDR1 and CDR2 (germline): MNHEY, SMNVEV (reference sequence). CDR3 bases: TGTGCCAGCAGTTTGGAGGGCAGGGGAGCCGGGGAGCTGTTTTTT. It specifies CASSLEGRGAGELFF.

The CDR3 DNA sequence: TGTGCCAGCAGCGTGACTAGCGGGGTTAATGAGCAGTTCTTC. Translation: CASSVTSGVNEQFF. This rearrangement joins TRBV9 to TRBJ2-1, with TRBD2 matching over 11 bases. Trimming at V came to 2 bases and at J to 7 bases, leaving 2 bases not matched to a gene. Germline lookup yields CDR1 SGDLS and CDR2 YYNGEE. The CDR3 length is 14 residues.

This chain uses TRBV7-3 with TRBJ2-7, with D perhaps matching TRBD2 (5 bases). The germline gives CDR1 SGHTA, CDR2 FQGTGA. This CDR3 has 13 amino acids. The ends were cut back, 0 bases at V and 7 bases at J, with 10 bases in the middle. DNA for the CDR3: TGTGCCAGCAGCTTAACGTATGGAGGAGAGCAGTACTTC. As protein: CASSLTYGGEQYF.

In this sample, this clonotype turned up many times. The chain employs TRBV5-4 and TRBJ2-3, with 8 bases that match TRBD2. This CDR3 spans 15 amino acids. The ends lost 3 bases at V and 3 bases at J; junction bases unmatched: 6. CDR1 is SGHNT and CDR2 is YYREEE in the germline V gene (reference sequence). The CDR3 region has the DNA TGTGCCAGCAGCTCGCGGGCGGGGGGAACAGATACGCAGTATTTT. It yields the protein CASSSRAGGTDTQYF.

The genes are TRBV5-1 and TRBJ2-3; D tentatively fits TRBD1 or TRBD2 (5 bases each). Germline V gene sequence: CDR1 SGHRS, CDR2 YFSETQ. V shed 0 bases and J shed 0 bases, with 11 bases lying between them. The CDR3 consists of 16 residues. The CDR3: CASSLDGDPSTDTQYF. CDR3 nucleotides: TGCGCCAGCAGCTTGGATGGGGACCCCAGCACAGATACGCAGTATTTT.

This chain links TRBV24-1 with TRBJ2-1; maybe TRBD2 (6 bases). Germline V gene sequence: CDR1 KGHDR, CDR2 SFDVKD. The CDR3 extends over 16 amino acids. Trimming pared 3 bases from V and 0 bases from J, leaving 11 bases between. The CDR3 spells CATSDLSGDSYNEQFF. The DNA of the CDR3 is TGTGCCACCAGTGATCTTAGCGGCGACTCCTACAATGAGCAGTTCTTC.

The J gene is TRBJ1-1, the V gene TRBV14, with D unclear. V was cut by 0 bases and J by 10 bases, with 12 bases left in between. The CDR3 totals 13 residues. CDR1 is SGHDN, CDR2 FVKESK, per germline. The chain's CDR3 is CASSQDLNNRAFF. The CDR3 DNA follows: TGTGCCAGCAGCCAAGATTTAAACAATCGAGCTTTCTTT. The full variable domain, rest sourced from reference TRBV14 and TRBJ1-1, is EAGVTQFPSHSVIEKGQTVTLRCDPISGHDNLYWYRRVMGKEIKFLLHFVKESKQDESGMPNNRFLAERTGGTYSTLKVQPAELEDSGVYFCASSQDLNNRAFFGQGTRLTVV.

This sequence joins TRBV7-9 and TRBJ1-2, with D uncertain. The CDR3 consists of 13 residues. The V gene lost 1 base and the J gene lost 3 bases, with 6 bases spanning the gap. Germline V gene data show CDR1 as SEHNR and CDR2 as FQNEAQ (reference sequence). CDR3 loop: CASSLDSDYGYTF. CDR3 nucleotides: TGTGCCAGCAGCTTAGATTCGGACTATGGCTACACCTTC.

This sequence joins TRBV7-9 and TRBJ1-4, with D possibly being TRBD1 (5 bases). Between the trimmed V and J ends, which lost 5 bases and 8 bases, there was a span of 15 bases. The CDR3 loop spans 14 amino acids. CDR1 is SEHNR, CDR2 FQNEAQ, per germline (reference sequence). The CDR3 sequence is CASSLGAGQEKLFF. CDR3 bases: TGTGCCAGCAGCCTCGGGGCAGGTCAGGAAAAACTGTTTTTT.

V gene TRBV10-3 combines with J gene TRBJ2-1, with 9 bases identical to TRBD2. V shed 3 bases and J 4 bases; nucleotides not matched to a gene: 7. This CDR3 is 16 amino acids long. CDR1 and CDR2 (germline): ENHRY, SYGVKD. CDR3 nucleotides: TGTGCCATCAGTGAAGAAAGCGGGGGGCATTACAATGAGCAGTTCTTC. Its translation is CAISEESGGHYNEQFF.

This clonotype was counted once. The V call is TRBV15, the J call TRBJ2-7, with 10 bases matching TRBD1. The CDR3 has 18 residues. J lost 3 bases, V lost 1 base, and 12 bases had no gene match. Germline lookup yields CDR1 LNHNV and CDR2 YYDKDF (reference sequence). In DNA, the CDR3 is TGTGCCACCAGCAGAGGGGGGGACAGGGGATCGAGTATCTACGAGCAGTACTTC. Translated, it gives CATSRGGDRGSSIYEQYF. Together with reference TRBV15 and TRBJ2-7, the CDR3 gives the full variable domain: DAMVIQNPRYQVTQFGKPVTLSCSQTLNHNVMYWYQQKSSQAPKLLFHYYDKDFNNEADTPDNFQSRRPNTSFCFLDIRSPGLGDTAMYLCATSRGGDRGSSIYEQYFGPGTRLTVT.